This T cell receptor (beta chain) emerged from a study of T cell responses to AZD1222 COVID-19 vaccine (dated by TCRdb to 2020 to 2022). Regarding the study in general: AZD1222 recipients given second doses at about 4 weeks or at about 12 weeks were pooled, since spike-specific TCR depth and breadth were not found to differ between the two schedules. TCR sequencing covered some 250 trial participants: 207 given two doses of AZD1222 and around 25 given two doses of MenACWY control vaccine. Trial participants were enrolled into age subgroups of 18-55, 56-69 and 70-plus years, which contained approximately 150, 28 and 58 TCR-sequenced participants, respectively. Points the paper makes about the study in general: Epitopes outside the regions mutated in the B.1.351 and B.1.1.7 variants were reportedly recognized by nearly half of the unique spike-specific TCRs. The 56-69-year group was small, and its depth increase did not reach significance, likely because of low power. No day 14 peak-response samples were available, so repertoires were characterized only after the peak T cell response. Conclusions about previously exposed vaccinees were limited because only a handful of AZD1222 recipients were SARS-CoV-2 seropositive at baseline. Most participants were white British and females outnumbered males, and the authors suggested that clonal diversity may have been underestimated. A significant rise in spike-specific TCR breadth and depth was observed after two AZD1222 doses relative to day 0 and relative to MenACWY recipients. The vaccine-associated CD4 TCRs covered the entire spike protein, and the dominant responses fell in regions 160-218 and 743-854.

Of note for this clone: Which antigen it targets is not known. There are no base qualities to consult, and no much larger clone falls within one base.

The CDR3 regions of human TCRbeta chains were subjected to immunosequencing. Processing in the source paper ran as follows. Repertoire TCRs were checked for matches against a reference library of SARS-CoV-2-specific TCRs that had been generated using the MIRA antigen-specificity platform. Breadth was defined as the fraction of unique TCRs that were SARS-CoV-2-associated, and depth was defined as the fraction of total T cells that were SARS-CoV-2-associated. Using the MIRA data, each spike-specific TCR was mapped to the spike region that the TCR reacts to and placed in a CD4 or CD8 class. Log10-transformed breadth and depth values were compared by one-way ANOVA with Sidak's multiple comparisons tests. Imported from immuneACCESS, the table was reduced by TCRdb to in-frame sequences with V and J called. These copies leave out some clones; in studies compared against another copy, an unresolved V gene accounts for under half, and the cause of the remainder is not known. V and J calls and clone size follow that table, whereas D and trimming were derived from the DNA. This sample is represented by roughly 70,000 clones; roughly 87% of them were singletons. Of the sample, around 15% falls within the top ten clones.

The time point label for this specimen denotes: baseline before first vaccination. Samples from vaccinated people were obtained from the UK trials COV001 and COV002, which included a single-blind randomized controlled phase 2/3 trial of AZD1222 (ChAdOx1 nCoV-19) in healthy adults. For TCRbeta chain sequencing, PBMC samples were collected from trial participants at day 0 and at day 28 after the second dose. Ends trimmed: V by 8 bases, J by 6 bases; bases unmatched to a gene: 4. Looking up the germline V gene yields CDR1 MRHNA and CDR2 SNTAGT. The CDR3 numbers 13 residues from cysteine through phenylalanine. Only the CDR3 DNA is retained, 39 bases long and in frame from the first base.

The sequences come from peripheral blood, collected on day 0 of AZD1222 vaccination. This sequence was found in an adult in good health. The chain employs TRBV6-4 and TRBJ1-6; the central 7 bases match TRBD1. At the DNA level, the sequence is TGTGCCAGCGCAGGGGACAGTAATTCACCCCTCCACTTT. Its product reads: CASAGDSNSPLHF.